Included here is one TCR beta chain sequence, with context. Germline is not matched at one junction end, which may reflect a read error. The CDR3 is 13 amino acids. Germline CDR1 SGHTA, CDR2 FQGTGA. Clones were sequenced by immunoSEQ multiplex PCR, and TCRdb holds only the in-frame ones, with some missing. The sample comprises around 300,000 clones, around 87% of which are singletons, and roughly 2.3% rests with the top ten. This entry belongs to a study of blood T cell repertoires in COVID-19. Participants were aged about 18 to 89 years from around 26 US areas. The sequence was collected from a woman between 18 and 30 years old who had recovered from COVID-19. The sample was PBMCs or T cells enriched from blood (not recorded which). The chain links TRBV7-3 to TRBJ2-5; TRBD1 is a possible D gene (5 bases). The DNA of the CDR3 is TGTGCCAGCAGCTTATACGGACAAGGGACCCAGTACTTC. It encodes CASSLYGQGTQYF.